The 32 T cell receptor beta chains reported below all come from one sample, sequenced in a study of OX40 agonist ivuxolimab in advanced cancers. Assay: immunoSEQ multiplex PCR; the TCRdb copy retains only in-frame clones and omits some. Of around 70,000 clones in the sample, roughly 85% were seen once. The material sequenced was CD4+ or CD8+ T cells sorted from blood, taken in a trial of the OX40 agonist ivuxolimab. The receptor set was obtained from an adult with an advanced solid tumor such as melanoma, head and neck, liver or kidney cancer.

The chain recombines TRBV2 with TRBJ2-6; D is unclear. The CDR3 extends over 12 amino acids. With 10 bases removed from V and 3 bases from J, the gap between germline ends came to 7 bases. CDR1 and CDR2 from the germline V gene are SNHLY and FYNNEI. The CDR3 sequence: CATAYGANVLTF. CDR3 DNA: TGTGCCACCGCCTATGGGGCCAACGTCCTGACTTTC.

This chain connects TRBV9 to TRBJ2-7, with no clear D. The V end was cut by 0 bases, the J end by 7 bases, with 14 bases between. The CDR3 length is 14 residues. Germline CDR1 is SGDLS and CDR2 is YYNGEE. In nucleotides, the CDR3 is TGTGCCAGCAGCGTAGAAGTCAGAGGAGAGGAGCAGTACTTC. It encodes CASSVEVRGEEQYF. Complete variable domain (other parts from reference TRBV9 and TRBJ2-7): DSGVTQTPKHLITATGQRVTLRCSPRSGDLSVYWYQQSLDQGLQFLIQYYNGEERAKGNILERFSAQQFPDLHSELNLSSLELGDSALYFCASSVEVRGEEQYFGPGTRLTVT.

V gene TRBV5-5 combines with J gene TRBJ2-5, with D perhaps matching TRBD2 (5 bases). The germline gives CDR1 SGHKS, CDR2 YYEKEE (reference sequence). This CDR3 spans 14 amino acids. Between the trimmed V and J ends, which lost 4 bases and 7 bases, there was a span of 17 bases. CDR3 nucleotides: TGTGCCAGCAGCGGCGGGCCCTCGGGTCGGACCCAGTACTTC. This encodes CASSGGPSGRTQYF. The full variable domain, with the rest looked up from reference TRBV5-5 and TRBJ2-5, is DAGVTQSPTHLIKTRGQQVTLRCSPISGHKSVSWYQQVLGQGPQFIFQYYEKEERGRGNFPDRFSARQFPNYSSELNVNALLLGDSALYLCASSGGPSGRTQYFGPGTRLLVL.

This rearrangement joins TRBV20-1 to TRBJ2-5; D gene unclear. CDR1 and CDR2 (germline): DFQATT, SNEGSKA (reference sequence). CDR3 length equals 11 residues. Trimming took 1 base from V and 5 from J, leaving 5 bases between them. Written as DNA, the CDR3 is TGCAGTGCTAGAGTGGGGGAGACCCAGTACTTC. Residues: CSARVGETQYF.

This clone was counted a single time. V gene TRBV18 combines with J gene TRBJ2-3; 8 bases map to TRBD1. The trim removed 3 bases at V and 5 bases at J, leaving 7 bases unmatched. The CDR3 covers 15 residues. Germline V gives CDR1 KGHSH, CDR2 LQKENI. DNA for the CDR3: TGTGCCAGCTCACCGGGACAGGCAATTCTAGATACGCAGTATTTT. Translation gives CASSPGQAILDTQYF.

This clone came up once. The rearrangement joins TRBV7-8 to TRBJ2-1, with 8 bases lining up with TRBD2. Germline V CDR1 and CDR2: SGHVS, FQNEAQ. Unmatched junction bases numbered 9, after V lost 2 bases and J lost 15 bases. The CDR3 length is 13 residues. The CDR3 here is CASSLHDGGALFF. CDR3 nucleotides: TGTGCCAGCAGCTTACATGACGGGGGGGCCCTGTTCTTC.

The V call is TRBV7-9, the J call TRBJ1-1, with D possibly matching TRBD1 (6 bases). Trimming left V 0 bases short and J 4 bases short, with 12 bases between. CDR1 is SEHNR and CDR2 is FQNEAQ in the germline V gene (reference sequence). The CDR3 extends over 15 amino acids. CDR3 in DNA: TGTGCCAGCAGCTTAGCCACAGGGTTAGGCACTGAAGCTTTCTTT. Protein: CASSLATGLGTEAFF.

V is TRBV30 and J is TRBJ2-1; 11 nucleotides align to TRBD2. The V gene's germline CDR1 is GTSNPN and CDR2 SVGIG (reference sequence). CDR3 length: 15 amino acids. V shed 0 bases, J shed 3 bases, and the junction held 1 base outside the gene matches. The CDR3 loop is CAWSVGTSGYNEQFF. The CDR3 DNA is TGTGCCTGGAGTGTAGGGACTAGCGGCTACAATGAGCAGTTCTTC.

The CDR3 region is CASSLVSGGHSGNTIYF. CDR3 in DNA: TGTGCCAGCAGCTTGGTCAGTGGGGGCCACTCTGGAAACACCATATATTTT. J is TRBJ1-3 and V is TRBV5-6; tentatively, D is TRBD1 (6 bases). Germline V gene sequence: CDR1 SGHDT, CDR2 YYEEEE. There are 17 residues in the CDR3. V lost 0 bases to trimming and J lost 0 bases, with 13 bases between them.

The rearrangement uses TRBV5-4 and TRBJ1-1, with a tentative D call TRBD1 (5 bases). CDR1 is SGHNT, CDR2 YYREEE, per germline (reference sequence). Between the trimmed V and J ends, which lost 0 bases and 4 bases, there was a span of 7 bases. There are 13 residues in the CDR3. The CDR3 loop is CASSLVGATEAFF. The DNA of the CDR3 is TGTGCCAGCAGCTTGGTAGGGGCCACTGAAGCTTTCTTT.

The genes are TRBV28 and TRBJ2-7, with D possibly TRBD1 on 5 matching bases. Per germline, CDR1 MDHEN and CDR2 SYDVKM. V was shortened by 2 bases and J by 4 bases, with 12 bases between the two germline ends. This CDR3 spans 14 amino acids. The CDR3 DNA reads TGTGCCAGCAGTTTACCAGGGAAAAGGTACGAGCAGTACTTC. Amino acids: CASSLPGKRYEQYF.

The chain joins TRBV15 to TRBJ2-5, with 8 bases that match TRBD2. The trim removed 4 bases at V and 5 bases at J, leaving 6 bases unmatched. Germline lookup yields CDR1 LNHNV and CDR2 YYDKDF (reference sequence). The CDR3 is 14 amino acids. The CDR3 region has the DNA TGTGCCACCAGCATCCCGGGAGGGGAGGAGACCCAGTACTTC. It encodes CATSIPGGEETQYF.

This CDR3 reads CASSLANYRGVGTEAFF. Here the CDR3 DNA reads TGTGCCAGCAGCTTAGCGAACTACAGGGGCGTGGGGACTGAAGCTTTCTTT. The chain carries TRBV7-6 and TRBJ1-1, with 7 positions matching TRBD1. V lost 0 bases to trimming and J lost 5 bases; unmatched junction nucleotides: 12. The V gene's germline CDR1 is SGHVS and CDR2 FNYEAQ. The CDR3 consists of 17 residues. Full variable domain (outside the CDR3, taken from reference TRBV7-6 and TRBJ1-1): GAGVSQSPRYKVTKRGQDVALRCDPISGHVSLYWYRQALGQGPEFLTYFNYEAQQDKSGLPNDRFSAERPEGSISTLTIQRTEQRDSAMYRCASSLANYRGVGTEAFFGQGTRLTVV.

The count of this clone is one. As DNA, the CDR3 is TGTGCTAGTGTCACAGGGACAGGGTATGGCGCTGAAGCTTTCTTT. This sequence encodes CASVTGTGYGAEAFF. The chain couples TRBV12-5 to TRBJ1-1, with 9 bases lining up with TRBD1. The CDR3 totals 15 residues. Unmatched junction bases numbered 12, after V lost 7 bases and J lost 6 bases. Germline CDR1 reads LGHNT; CDR2 reads FRNRAP.

This chain links TRBV5-1 with TRBJ1-2; possibly TRBD1 for D (6 bases). Trimming removed 1 base at V and 7 bases at J, with 14 bases between. The germline CDR1 and CDR2 sequences are SGHRS and YFSETQ. The CDR3 is made up of 14 amino acids. The CDR3 loop reads CASSLPGDRSGYTF. In DNA form, the CDR3 reads TGCGCCAGCAGCTTGCCAGGGGACCGCTCTGGCTACACCTTC.

The V and J genes are TRBV4-1 and TRBJ1-6; 9 nucleotides align to TRBD1. V trimming: 1 base; J trimming: 7 bases; junction bases outside the gene matches: 5. CDR1 and CDR2 (germline): MGHRA, YSYEKL. This CDR3 is built from 16 residues. In nucleotides, the CDR3 is TGCGCCAGCAGCCAAGGACAGGGGGTCAAGAATTCACCCCTCCACTTT. Translation gives CASSQGQGVKNSPLHF.

The V and J genes are TRBV28 and TRBJ2-5; the match to TRBD1 covers 8 bases. The CDR3 totals 15 residues. Unmatched junction bases numbered 11, after V lost 6 bases and J lost 5 bases. CDR1 MDHEN and CDR2 SYDVKM come from the germline V gene. The CDR3 DNA reads as TGTGCCAGCAGGTCCCAAAAGACAGGGGTGGAGACCCAGTACTTC. Its protein product is CASRSQKTGVETQYF.

The chain has TRBV2 and TRBJ2-2; D not resolved. The CDR3 contains 14 residues. The V gene lost 7 bases and the J gene lost 1 base, with 10 bases spanning the gap. Germline V gene sequence: CDR1 SNHLY, CDR2 FYNNEI. CDR3 in amino acids: CASTSRQNTGELFF. CDR3 DNA sequence: TGTGCCAGCACCTCCCGGCAGAACACCGGGGAGCTGTTTTTT. The full variable domain, with the rest looked up from reference TRBV2 and TRBJ2-2, is EPEVTQTPSHQVTQMGQEVILRCVPISNHLYFYWYRQILGQKVEFLVSFYNNEISEKSEIFDDQFSVERPDGSNFTLKIRSTKLEDSAMYFCASTSRQNTGELFFGEGSRLTVL.

J is TRBJ1-4 and V is TRBV2; D may be TRBD1 (6 bases). V was cut by 7 bases and J by 4 bases, with 13 bases left in between. This CDR3 spans 14 amino acids. In germline, CDR1 is SNHLY, CDR2 FYNNEI. CDR3 sequence reads: CASNTKGGNEKLFF. The CDR3 region has the DNA TGTGCCAGCAACACAAAGGGGGGTAATGAAAAACTGTTTTTT.

The chain is built from TRBV11-2 and TRBJ2-3; TRBD1 matches 9 bases. The trim removed 1 base at V and 4 bases at J, leaving 3 bases unmatched. In germline, CDR1 is SGHAT, CDR2 FQNNGV. CDR3 length equals 15 residues. DNA for the CDR3: TGTGCCAGCAGCTTAGGGACAGGGGCATCAGATACGCAGTATTTT. Its protein product is CASSLGTGASDTQYF.

The chain employs TRBV15 and TRBJ2-7, with D possibly TRBD1 on 7 matching bases. The V gene's germline CDR1 is LNHNV and CDR2 YYDKDF (reference sequence). This CDR3 is 14 amino acids long. The V and J ends lost 2 bases and 2 bases respectively, with 10 bases between them. CDR3 loop: CATSRQGGAYEQYF. CDR3 nucleotide sequence: TGTGCCACCAGCAGACAGGGGGGAGCCTACGAGCAGTACTTC.

V gene TRBV9 combines with J gene TRBJ1-6; no firm D call. CDR1 and CDR2 from the germline V gene are SGDLS and YYNGEE. The length of the CDR3 is 12 residues. The V gene lost 2 bases and the J gene lost 5 bases, with 2 bases spanning the gap. The CDR3 protein is CASSVNNSPLHF. For the CDR3, the DNA is TGTGCCAGCAGCGTCAATAATTCACCCCTCCACTTT.

V and J are TRBV5-1 and TRBJ2-5, with D hard to call. V shed 0 bases and J shed 1 base, with 10 bases lying between them. This CDR3 comprises 15 residues. Germline V gene lookup returns CDR1 SGHRS and CDR2 YFSETQ. The CDR3 region has the DNA TGCGCCAGCAGCTTGGTTGCCGCTTCCCAAGAGACCCAGTACTTC. As protein: CASSLVAASQETQYF.

The chain uses TRBV6-1 and TRBJ2-7; no reliable D call. This CDR3 has 17 amino acids. Deletions cut 0 bases from V and 2 bases from J, with 17 bases between. Germline V gene sequence: CDR1 MNHNS, CDR2 SASEGT. The CDR3 nucleotides read TGTGCCAGCAGTGAAGCGCTGATGTCAGCGATACCCTACGAGCAGTACTTC. Translating gives CASSEALMSAIPYEQYF.

This chain uses TRBV25-1 with TRBJ1-1; D remains unclear. CDR1 and CDR2 from the germline V gene are MGHDK and SYGVNS. Trimming took 3 bases from V and 1 from J, leaving 12 bases between them. The CDR3 contains 15 residues. This chain's CDR3 is CASSDSFVGNTEAFF. The CDR3 DNA sequence: TGTGCCAGCAGTGATTCCTTCGTGGGGAACACTGAAGCTTTCTTT.

J is TRBJ1-5 and V is TRBV18, with 10 bases lining up with TRBD1. The V gene's germline CDR1 is KGHSH and CDR2 LQKENI. The ends lost 3 bases at V and 3 bases at J; junction bases unmatched: 5. This CDR3 contains 16 residues. CDR3 residues: CASSPGQGRSNQPQHF. The CDR3 nucleotides read TGTGCCAGCTCACCGGGACAGGGGAGGTCCAATCAGCCCCAGCATTTT.

V is TRBV5-6 and J is TRBJ2-1; 7 bases are a match to TRBD1. Unmatched junction bases numbered 6, after V lost 1 base and J lost 5 bases. In germline, CDR1 is SGHDT, CDR2 YYEEEE. The CDR3 consists of 15 residues. The CDR3 DNA sequence: TGTGCCAGCAGCTTGATAGGGGGCGCGGACAATGAGCAGTTCTTC. Amino acids: CASSLIGGADNEQFF.

The V call is TRBV7-8, the J call TRBJ2-5; D is undetermined. V dropped 1 base and J dropped 2 bases, with 5 bases sitting between them. CDR1 is SGHVS, CDR2 FQNEAQ, per germline. The CDR3 spans 13 residues. The CDR3 DNA reads TGTGCCAGCAGCTTAGGGCTACAAGAGACCCAGTACTTC. It specifies CASSLGLQETQYF.

The chain uses TRBV7-8 and TRBJ2-7; 8 nucleotides align to TRBD1. The J segment lost 4 bases and the V segment lost 8 bases, leaving 16 bases of the junction unmatched. The CDR3 covers 16 residues. Germline CDR1 reads SGHVS; CDR2 reads FQNEAQ. This chain's CDR3 is CASSPFRAGGEYEQYF. In DNA, the CDR3 is TGTGCCAGCTCACCTTTCAGGGCAGGGGGCGAGTACGAGCAGTACTTC.

V is TRBV5-1 and J is TRBJ2-7, with a weak D call TRBD1 (6 bases). The germline V gene has CDR1 SGHRS and CDR2 YFSETQ. Trimming pared 4 bases from V and 7 bases from J, leaving 21 bases between. There are 15 residues in the CDR3. The CDR3 DNA follows: TGCGCCAGCAGCCCGGACCCCACAGGGTTTGGTGAGCAGTACTTC. It yields the protein CASSPDPTGFGEQYF. Complete variable domain (other parts from reference TRBV5-1 and TRBJ2-7): KAGVTQTPRYLIKTRGQQVTLSCSPISGHRSVSWYQQTPGQGLQFLFEYFSETQRNKGNFPGRFSGRQFSNSRSEMNVSTLELGDSALYLCASSPDPTGFGEQYFGPGTRLTVT.

V gene TRBV5-1 combines with J gene TRBJ2-3, with TRBD2 matching 8 bases. Trimming removed 0 bases from V and 5 bases from J; junction bases left unmatched: 11. The germline gives CDR1 SGHRS, CDR2 YFSETQ. The CDR3 length is 17 residues. The CDR3 nucleotides are TGCGCCAGCAGCTTGGAGGGACTGGCGGGGGGTCAAGATACGCAGTATTTT. Translating gives CASSLEGLAGGQDTQYF.

The V call is TRBV19, the J call TRBJ2-3, with D perhaps TRBD1 or TRBD2 (5 bases each). V dropped 0 bases and J dropped 7 bases, with 14 bases sitting between them. CDR1 is LNHDA, CDR2 SQIVND, per germline (reference sequence). The CDR3 has 15 residues. The CDR3 here is CASSIDGTTRYTQYF. The CDR3 DNA follows: TGTGCCAGTAGTATAGATGGGACCACCAGATATACGCAGTATTTT.